What follows is one T cell receptor beta chain and its context. The germline V gene has CDR1 ENHRY and CDR2 SYGVKD. The CDR3 runs 17 residues. V was pared by 0 bases and J by 6 bases, with 7 bases of the junction left unmatched. The data belong to a study of blood T cell repertoires in COVID-19. Study as a whole: PBMCs, B-cell-depleted T cells, or T cells provided the cDNA or gDNA that made up the material.

Authors' processing steps: How many nucleated cells were present was estimated from reference gene primer amplification. The protocol was immunoSEQ multiplex PCR, while the TCRdb copy is restricted to in-frame clones and leaves out a portion. The V and J calls and clone size come from that table; D and trimming were worked out from the DNA. Here the sample spans 230,000 or so clones, approximately 82% being singletons. The receptor comes from a man aged 35-49 years with active or convalescent COVID-19. The rearrangement joins TRBV10-3 to TRBJ2-3, with 12 nucleotides matching TRBD2. The sequenced sample was peripheral blood. DNA for the CDR3: TGTGCCATCAGTGAGTCCCTAGCGGGGGGGCCGGTGGATACGCAGTATTTT. Protein sequence: CAISESLAGGPVDTQYF.